This T cell receptor (beta chain) was observed in a study of tumor and adjacent non-tumor tissue in lung cancer. Study results and limitations: In normal lung, the top 100 clones were significantly more dominant than in tumor. Tumor tissue had significantly higher TCR diversity than normal lung.

A modified ARM-PCR protocol with three rounds of nested PCR amplified TCRbeta. TCRdb reprocessed the multiplex PCR reads with MiXCR, giving one entry per CDR3 protein. Found here are roughly 66,000 distinct CDR3 sequences, more than 70% of them singletons; the top ten hold 28%. Germline V lookup: CDR1 SQVTM, CDR2 ANQGSEA. The CDR3 is 13 residues long. V was cut by 7 bases and J by 1 base, with 11 bases left in between. By share, this clonotype counts as medium-sized. The antigen is unknown. RNA was extracted from bulk tissue without any cell sorting. Sequenced input: lung tumor tissue. This clonotype was obtained from a man in his sixties with non-small cell lung cancer. The rearrangement joins TRBV29-1 to TRBJ2-1; D is perhaps TRBD1 or TRBD2 (5 bases each). This chain's CDR3 is CSAQGESYNEQFF. For the CDR3, the DNA is TGCAGCGCTCAAGGGGAGTCCTACAATGAGCAGTTCTTC.